The 6 T cell receptor beta chains below were found in one sample sequenced in a study of blood T cell repertoires in COVID-19 (dated by TCRdb to about 2020). The library relied on the immunoSEQ multiplex PCR assay. Here the immuneACCESS table is served through TCRdb, limited to in-frame sequences with V and J called. Missing clones are a known gap in these copies; in checked studies unresolved V genes cover under half, and the rest lacks a known reason. The sample table records 300,000 to 400,000 clones; about 86% of these occur just once. The top ten clones comprise under 8.5% of the sample. The sequenced material came from peripheral blood. Receptors were obtained from a woman in her sixties or seventies with COVID-19, enrolled during active disease.

Of note for this clone: Other DNA sequences in this sample translate to the same CDR3. The rearrangement joins TRBV27 to TRBJ2-7; D is perhaps TRBD1 (5 bases). With 2 bases removed from V and 2 bases from J, the gap between germline ends came to 7 bases. The CDR3 is 13 residues long. CDR1 is MNHEY and CDR2 is SMNVEV in the germline V gene (reference sequence). CDR3: CASSLRGPYEQYF. The CDR3 coding sequence is TGTGCCAGCAGTTTAAGGGGCCCCTACGAGCAGTACTTC.

This rearrangement joins TRBV6-4 to TRBJ1-6; D call uncertain. V shed 0 bases and J shed 7 bases, with 10 bases lying between them. Germline assignment: CDR1 MRHNA and CDR2 SNTAGT. The CDR3 length is 15 residues. CDR3 nucleotide sequence: TGTGCCAGCAGTGACTCGAGTCATAGAAATTCACCCCTCCACTTT. This encodes CASSDSSHRNSPLHF.

The chain joins TRBV6-1 to TRBJ1-5; D ambiguous. CDR3 size: 13 residues. V lost 2 bases, J lost 4 bases, and 6 bases lay in between. CDR1 and CDR2 from the germline V gene are MNHNS and SASEGT. This CDR3 is CASSESRNQPQHF. The DNA of the CDR3 is TGTGCCAGCAGTGAATCTAGGAATCAGCCCCAGCATTTT.

The chain is built from TRBV7-9 and TRBJ2-7; TRBD1 is a possible D gene (6 bases). The CDR3 has 13 residues. Between the trimmed V and J ends, which lost 5 bases and 5 bases, there was a span of 13 bases. The germline V gene has CDR1 SEHNR and CDR2 FQNEAQ (reference sequence). For the CDR3, the DNA is TGTGCCAGCAGCCCGACAGGAGTCCACGAGCAGTACTTC. This translates into CASSPTGVHEQYF.

The chain joins TRBV30 to TRBJ2-5; perhaps TRBD1 as D (5 bases). V was shortened by 1 base and J by 2 bases, with 8 bases between the two germline ends. The CDR3 covers 13 residues. Germline CDR1 GTSNPN, CDR2 SVGIG (reference sequence). The CDR3 here is CAWSGAGQETQYF. The CDR3, as DNA: TGTGCCTGGAGTGGGGCAGGGCAAGAGACCCAGTACTTC. The full variable domain, with the rest looked up from reference TRBV30 and TRBJ2-5, is SQTIHQWPATLVQPVGSPLSLECTVEGTSNPNLYWYRQAAGRGLQLLFYSVGIGQISSEVPQNLSASRPQDRQFILSSKKLLLSDSGFYLCAWSGAGQETQYFGPGTRLLVL.

The chain recombines TRBV6-5 with TRBJ1-2; 7 bases align to TRBD1. Per the germline V gene, CDR1 is MNHEY and CDR2 is SVGAGI. The CDR3 spans 13 residues. V lost 6 bases, J lost 4 bases, and 5 bases stayed unmatched. CDR3 region: CASRNRDSYGYTF. The CDR3 coding sequence is TGTGCCAGCAGGAATCGGGACAGCTATGGCTACACCTTC.